Described below is a single T cell receptor (beta chain) sequence and its context. The antigen is undetermined. Busulfan-fludarabine conditioning, marrow transplant, and cyclophosphamide on days +3 and +4 were administered. This sample is drawn from a study of T cells after posttransplantation cyclophosphamide. Study-level findings and limits: Recipient CMV seropositivity and CMV reactivation strongly tracked TRB clonality.

The protocol was immunoSEQ multiplex PCR, while the TCRdb copy is restricted to in-frame clones and leaves out a portion. The sample lists about 22,000 clones, less than 90% seen once, with 9% to 13% in the top ten. In germline, CDR1 is MGHRA, CDR2 YSYEKL. Trimming removed 3 bases from V and 3 bases from J; junction bases left unmatched: 3. The CDR3 is 15 residues long. The TCR comes from a female patient in her 30s who received an allogeneic stem cell transplant from an unrelated donor, was CMV-positive, and had no GVHD. A share of the T cells may be of graft donor origin. This rearrangement joins TRBV4-1 to TRBJ2-5; 11 bases match TRBD1. The sample here was PBMCs, taken after allogeneic stem cell transplant with posttransplant cyclophosphamide. CDR3 DNA: TGCGCCAGCAGCCACCCGGGACAGGGGGAAGAGACCCAGTACTTC. Residues: CASSHPGQGEETQYF.